This TCR beta chain was identified during a study of blood T cell repertoires in COVID-19. Background on the study: Samples came from the United States, Italy and Spain, spanning acute and convalescent COVID-19.

Authors' methods: Estimated nucleated cell counts came from reference gene primer amplification. This table comes from immunoSEQ multiplex PCR, and its TCRdb copy is limited to in-frame clones, with some not included. Clone size and the V and J calls come from that table; the DNA yielded D and trimming. Here the sample spans around 260,000 clones, about 88% being singletons. What was sequenced was peripheral blood. The sequence derives from a man younger than 30 with active or convalescent COVID-19.

The CDR3 spells CATSGLKGTGGRGEQFF. The CDR3 DNA is TGTGCCACCAGTGGCCTCAAGGGGACAGGGGGACGTGGTGAGCAGTTCTTC. V and J are TRBV24-1 and TRBJ2-1; 11 bases are a match to TRBD1. In germline, CDR1 is KGHDR, CDR2 SFDVKD. The V and J ends lost 5 bases and 9 bases, in that order; junction bases with no gene match: 14. CDR3 length: 17 amino acids.